These 30 T cell receptor beta chains share one sample of origin, sequenced in a study of blood T cell repertoires in COVID-19. Repertoires were generated with immunoSEQ multiplex PCR, while TCRdb's copy carries only in-frame clones and drops some. The sample has about 97,000 clones; 90% are singletons. Sequencing used peripheral blood. The receptor set was obtained from a man aged 55 to 69 with acute or convalescent COVID-19.

This chain joins TRBV3-1 (or the pseudogene TRBV3-2) and TRBJ1-1; unclear D gene. Trimming took 4 bases from V and 4 from J, leaving 10 bases between them. Germline V gene lookup returns CDR1 LGHDT and CDR2 YNNKEL (reference sequence). The CDR3 extends over 13 amino acids. CDR3 in DNA: TGTGCCAGCAGCCCCCTGAGGTCCACTGAAGCTTTCTTT. It specifies CASSPLRSTEAFF.

The CDR3 sequence: CASSKEIQGARTGELFF. CDR3 coding DNA: TGTGCCAGTAGTAAGGAGATACAGGGGGCTAGAACCGGGGAGCTGTTTTTT. The chain employs TRBV19 and TRBJ2-2, with 9 bases aligning to TRBD1. The CDR3 loop spans 17 amino acids. The V and J ends lost 4 bases and 5 bases, in that order; junction bases with no gene match: 11. Per the germline V gene, CDR1 is LNHDA and CDR2 is SQIVND (reference sequence).

The CDR3: CASSFNLPDTEAFF. Written as DNA, the CDR3 is TGTGCCAGCAGTTTTAACTTGCCGGACACTGAAGCTTTCTTT. The chain combines TRBV6-5 with TRBJ1-1; D remains ambiguous. Between the trimmed V and J ends, which lost 4 bases and 3 bases, there was a span of 12 bases. The CDR3 contains 14 residues. Germline values: CDR1 MNHEY, CDR2 SVGAGI.

The J gene is TRBJ1-3, the V gene TRBV5-6; 10 bases agree with TRBD1. The CDR3 is 15 amino acids. Germline lookup yields CDR1 SGHDT and CDR2 YYEEEE. V lost 4 bases to trimming and J lost 10 bases; unmatched junction nucleotides: 11. The CDR3 nucleotides are TGTGCCAGCAGCGTGGGGACAGGGGCCCGGGGGACCATATATTTT. Translated, it gives CASSVGTGARGTIYF.

The table lists this clone with a count of one. This rearrangement joins TRBV12-3 or TRBV12-4 to TRBJ2-1, with D perhaps matching TRBD1 (5 bases). V lost 5 bases, J lost 5 bases, and 10 bases lay in between. The CDR3 consists of 13 residues. CDR3 loop: CASSPDSNNEQFF. As DNA, the CDR3 is TGTGCCAGCAGTCCAGACAGCAACAATGAGCAGTTCTTC.

This chain links TRBV10-3 with TRBJ1-5, with 8 bases aligning to TRBD1. Trimming took 3 bases from V and 7 from J; bases not matched to a gene: 2. Germline V CDR1 and CDR2: ENHRY, SYGVKD. The CDR3 is 13 amino acids. CDR3 protein: CAISEQGDQPQHF. The CDR3, as DNA: TGTGCCATCAGTGAACAGGGGGACCAGCCCCAGCATTTT.

The genes are TRBV6-6 and TRBJ1-2, with 7 nucleotides matching TRBD1. Germline trimming cut 5 bases from V and 8 bases from J; bases unmatched to any gene: 11. The CDR3 covers 14 residues. Germline assignment: CDR1 MNHNY and CDR2 SVGAGI (reference sequence). CDR3 region: CASSTGGDREGYTF. CDR3 sequence (DNA): TGTGCCAGCAGTACAGGCGGAGACAGGGAAGGCTACACCTTC.

The chain employs TRBV14 and TRBJ1-1, with a tentative D call TRBD1 (6 bases). Trimming cost V 2 bases and J 3 bases, with 10 bases left between them. The CDR3 length is 14 residues. Germline CDR1 SGHDN, CDR2 FVKESK. In nucleotides, the CDR3 is TGTGCCAGCAGCCAATTGGACAGACACACTGAAGCTTTCTTT. It specifies CASSQLDRHTEAFF.

The chain is built from TRBV14 and TRBJ1-1; TRBD1 matches 9 bases. CDR3 length: 15 amino acids. Germline CDR1 SGHDN, CDR2 FVKESK. J gave up 1 base and V 4 bases, and 4 bases lay outside the gene matches. DNA for the CDR3: TGTGCCAGCAGCCTATGGGACAGGGCGAACACTGAAGCTTTCTTT. Its protein product is CASSLWDRANTEAFF.

The chain has TRBV7-2 and TRBJ1-1; weak D call: TRBD1 (5 bases). V was clipped by 1 base and J by 5 bases, with 8 bases between them. This CDR3 has 13 residues. Germline CDR1 SGHTA, CDR2 FQGNSA. CDR3 nucleotide sequence: TGTGCCAGCAGCTTAGTGGAGGGGACTGAAGCTTTCTTT. This encodes CASSLVEGTEAFF.

This sequence joins TRBV12-3 or TRBV12-4 and TRBJ2-3; D remains unclear. Trimming removed 3 bases from V and 5 bases from J, with 3 bases in between. This CDR3 contains 11 residues. The CDR3 nucleotides read TGTGCCAGCAGTTTGCGAGATACGCAGTATTTT. Translating gives CASSLRDTQYF.

This rearrangement joins TRBV5-1 to TRBJ2-3; 7 positions agree with TRBD1. The CDR3 runs to 15 residues. Germline CDR1 is SGHRS and CDR2 is YFSETQ. The junction had 5 bases not matched to a gene; V was cut back by 2 bases and J by 2 bases. CDR3 amino acids: CASSFGQDLTDTQYF. The CDR3 nucleotides read TGCGCCAGCAGCTTCGGACAGGACCTCACAGATACGCAGTATTTT.

The chain employs TRBV5-4 and TRBJ1-2, with 11 nucleotides matching TRBD1. CDR3 length: 18 amino acids. Germline V gene sequence: CDR1 SGHNT, CDR2 YYREEE (reference sequence). The V segment lost 0 bases and the J segment 4 bases; nucleotides outside the gene matches: 11. The CDR3 spells CASSLGTGGPNGVYGYTF. The CDR3 DNA is TGTGCCAGCAGCTTGGGGACAGGGGGCCCCAATGGGGTCTATGGCTACACCTTC.

This clone was found once. The chain has TRBV25-1 and TRBJ1-5; tentatively, D is TRBD1 (5 bases). This CDR3 has 16 amino acids. Trimming cost V 0 bases and J 2 bases, with 11 bases left between them. Germline V gives CDR1 MGHDK, CDR2 SYGVNS. The CDR3 loop is CASSEYGGFGNQPQHF. The CDR3 bases are TGTGCCAGCAGTGAATATGGGGGGTTTGGCAATCAGCCCCAGCATTTT.

This CDR3 reads CASSPGQGPPYSPLHF. DNA of the CDR3: TGTGCCAGCAGTCCAGGACAGGGTCCGCCGTATTCACCCCTCCACTTT. The chain combines TRBV28 with TRBJ1-6, with 8 bases aligning to TRBD1. The CDR3 is 16 residues long. Germline CDR1 MDHEN, CDR2 SYDVKM. The V segment lost 5 bases and the J segment 8 bases; nucleotides outside the gene matches: 11.

Written as DNA, the CDR3 is TGTGCCTGGACAGGGGCAGATACGCAGTATTTT. Amino acid sequence: CAWTGADTQYF. The chain joins TRBV30 to TRBJ2-3; TRBD1 might be the D (6 bases). The CDR3 has 11 amino acids. The germline CDR1 and CDR2 sequences are GTSNPN and SVGIG (reference sequence). V was trimmed by 4 bases and J by 4 bases, leaving 6 bases between them.

The chain recombines TRBV6-4 with TRBJ2-1; D is possibly TRBD1 (5 bases). Looked up from germline, CDR1 is MRHNA and CDR2 is SNTAGT. CDR3 length: 14 amino acids. V gave up 2 bases and J gave up 0 bases, with 5 bases separating them. This CDR3 reads CASSDRGSYNEQFF. The CDR3 nucleotides are TGTGCCAGCAGTGACAGGGGCTCCTACAATGAGCAGTTCTTC.

The chain links TRBV11-1 to TRBJ2-1, with D uncertain. Trimming pared 5 bases from V and 0 bases from J, leaving 14 bases between. The CDR3 totals 16 residues. CDR1 is SGHAT, CDR2 FQDESV, per germline (reference sequence). The CDR3 spells CASSVDLASSYNEQFF. CDR3 nucleotides: TGTGCCAGCAGCGTCGACTTGGCTAGCTCCTACAATGAGCAGTTCTTC.

The rearrangement joins TRBV6-4 to TRBJ1-1; a weak D match, TRBD1 (5 bases). This CDR3 spans 13 amino acids. Trimming shortened V by 5 bases and J by 6 bases, and 13 bases separated the two germline ends. Germline-derived CDR1 and CDR2 are MRHNA and SNTAGT. CDR3 sequence: CASSHEGAAEAFF. In nucleotides, the CDR3 is TGTGCCAGCAGTCACGAAGGGGCGGCTGAAGCTTTCTTT.

The chain carries TRBV29-1 and TRBJ2-2; D is possibly TRBD2 (5 bases). This CDR3 is 14 amino acids long. The germline gives CDR1 SQVTM, CDR2 ANQGSEA. The V end was cut by 7 bases, the J end by 5 bases, with 17 bases between. CDR3 nucleotide sequence: TGCAGCGCCTCAAATACTAGACCGACCGGGGAGCTGTTTTTT. It translates to CSASNTRPTGELFF.

The chain carries TRBV12-3 or TRBV12-4 and TRBJ1-4; D might be TRBD1 (6 bases). The germline V and J ends were trimmed by 7 bases and 7 bases, with 13 bases remaining between them. The CDR3 spans 13 residues. Here the CDR3 DNA reads TGTGCCAGCACCACAGGGTTTGGTGAAAAACTGTTTTTT. As protein: CASTTGFGEKLFF.

The chain couples TRBV6-5 to TRBJ2-7; 11 bases match TRBD2. Germline V CDR1 and CDR2: MNHEY, SVGAGI. Trimming removed 6 bases from V and 7 bases from J; junction bases left unmatched: 5. This CDR3 spans 13 amino acids. CDR3 region: CASRRTSGREQYF. The CDR3 DNA sequence: TGTGCCAGCAGGAGGACTAGCGGGCGGGAGCAGTACTTC.

This clone was seen only once. The genes are TRBV6-5 and TRBJ1-5; maybe TRBD1 (6 bases). Trimming took off 6 bases at V and 0 bases at J, with 9 bases between the two ends. The CDR3 consists of 14 residues. The germline V gene has CDR1 MNHEY and CDR2 SVGAGI. CDR3 DNA sequence: TGTGCCAGCAGGGACAGACATAGCAATCAGCCCCAGCATTTT. This gives the protein CASRDRHSNQPQHF.

The chain is built from TRBV6-2 or TRBV6-3 and TRBJ1-2; D call uncertain. Germline assignment: CDR1 MNHEY and CDR2 SVGEGT. V was trimmed by 2 bases and J by 4 bases, leaving 8 bases between them. The CDR3 extends over 13 amino acids. Here the CDR3 reads CASSYTGGYGYTF. CDR3 nucleotides: TGTGCCAGCAGTTACACGGGAGGCTATGGCTACACCTTC.

This sequence joins TRBV4-1 and TRBJ1-3; D gene uncertain. V lost 0 bases, J lost 0 bases, and 12 bases lay in between. Germline V gives CDR1 MGHRA, CDR2 YSYEKL. CDR3 size: 17 residues. The DNA of the CDR3 is TGCGCCAGCAGCCAAGACCCATCGCCGGGCTCTGGAAACACCATATATTTT. Translation gives CASSQDPSPGSGNTIYF.

The chain couples TRBV12-3 or TRBV12-4 to TRBJ1-1; D unclear. The V end was cut by 3 bases, the J end by 1 base, with 6 bases between. The CDR3 sequence is 13 residues long. The CDR3 sequence is CASSFRGNTEAFF. The CDR3 DNA is TGTGCCAGCAGTTTTCGGGGGAACACTGAAGCTTTCTTT.

The chain carries TRBV4-1 and TRBJ1-2; D is unclear. This CDR3 spans 15 amino acids. V lost 1 base and J lost 4, with 13 bases in between. Germline assignment: CDR1 MGHRA and CDR2 YSYEKL. DNA of the CDR3: TGCGCCAGCAGCCAAGGAATGGCAGAAAGCTATGGCTACACCTTC. It is translated as CASSQGMAESYGYTF.

The chain combines TRBV20-1 with TRBJ2-3; TRBD2 might be the D (6 bases). The V gene lost 3 bases and the J gene lost 9 bases, with 19 bases spanning the gap. Germline V CDR1 and CDR2: DFQATT, SNEGSKA (reference sequence). The CDR3 has 14 residues. In DNA, the CDR3 is TGCAGTGCTAGTGGGGACTCCCAGGTGCCCACGCAGTATTTT. Its translation is CSASGDSQVPTQYF.

V is TRBV18 and J is TRBJ1-2, with TRBD1 as a possible D gene (6 bases). The CDR3 spans 15 residues. Germline CDR1 is KGHSH and CDR2 is LQKENI. The V end lost 2 bases, the J end lost 6 bases, and 16 bases lay between the germline ends. CDR3 sequence reads: CASSPSMAGVDGYTF. The CDR3 region has the DNA TGTGCCAGCTCACCATCAATGGCAGGGGTCGATGGCTACACCTTC.

V usage is TRBV5-1 and J usage is TRBJ2-6, with D uncertain. V dropped 0 bases and J dropped 0 bases, with 4 bases sitting between them. Germline CDR1 reads SGHRS; CDR2 reads YFSETQ. The CDR3 consists of 15 residues. CDR3 nucleotides: TGCGCCAGCAGCTTGGAGCCCTCTGGGGCCAACGTCCTGACTTTC. Its protein product is CASSLEPSGANVLTF.